This TCR beta chain stems from a study of T cell responses to AZD1222 COVID-19 vaccine. Study outcomes and limitations: Targets within unmutated variant regions were reportedly found for nearly half of spike-specific TCRs. Clonal diversity may have been underestimated, and the donors were mostly white British, with more females than males. Seropositive at baseline were only a handful of AZD1222 recipients.

Points on this clone: Its antigen is undetermined.

Trimming cost V 2 bases and J 0 bases, with 7 bases left between them. The CDR3 length is 14 residues. Germline V gene sequence: CDR1 KGHSH, CDR2 LQKENI. The repertoire was sequenced with immunoSEQ multiplex PCR; TCRdb's copy has only in-frame clones and lacks some. The table shows tens of thousands of clones, with 88% occurring only once. J is TRBJ1-1 and V is TRBV18; D remains ambiguous. The sequencing used peripheral blood, collected 28 days after the second AZD1222 dose. This TCR derives from an adult who received the AZD1222 COVID-19 vaccine. The CDR3 protein is CASSPNHMNTEAFF. DNA of the CDR3: TGTGCCAGCTCACCAAATCATATGAACACTGAAGCTTTCTTT.